Listed below are T cell receptor beta chains from one sample, sequenced in a study of T cells in Graves' hyperthyroidism and ophthalmopathy. In TCRdb, the multiplex PCR reads were re-called with MiXCR into one record per CDR3 protein. Here the sample spans around 720,000 distinct CDR3 sequences, 30% to 40% being singletons. The specimen was blood. These TCRs come from a woman aged 35 to 49 with Graves' hyperthyroidism. CDR3s include the opening cysteine and the closing phenylalanine or tryptophan. A D gene is named only where the DNA matches it firmly. The listing skips clone size in some rows; elsewhere it reads once, few, many or a size class.

size: NA; V: TRBV10-3; J: TRBJ1-6; D: TRBD1; CDR3: CATGTANSPLHF; DNA: TGTGCCACCGGGACAGCTAATTCACCCCTCCACTTT
size: many; V: TRBV10-3; J: TRBJ1-2; D: TRBD1; CDR3: CAIKWGQGGNYGYTF; DNA: TGTGCCATCAAATGGGGACAGGGGGGTAACTATGGCTACACCTTC
size: NA; V: TRBV25-1; J: TRBJ1-2; D: TRBD1; CDR3: CASSEGPPGQGGYTF; DNA: TGTGCCAGCAGTGAAGGGCCGCCGGGACAGGGGGGCTACACCTTC
size: NA; V: TRBV5-4; J: TRBJ1-1; D: NA; CDR3: CASRAQQGLRFKNTEAFF; DNA: TGTGCCAGCAGAGCCCAACAGGGTTTGCGGTTCAAGAACACTGAAGCTTTCTTT
size: many; V: TRBV7-6; J: TRBJ1-5; D: NA; CDR3: CASSLGIGARQPQHF; DNA: TGTGCCAGCAGCTTAGGTATAGGGGCTCGACAGCCCCAGCATTTT
size: few; V: TRBV6-6; J: TRBJ1-2; D: TRBD1; CDR3: CASSYSEGQGGYTF; DNA: TGTGCCAGCAGTTACTCGGAAGGACAGGGGGGCTACACCTTC
size: many; V: TRBV7-8; J: TRBJ1-5; D: NA; CDR3: CASSSRRGTQPQHF; DNA: TGTGCCAGCAGCTCCCGTCGGGGTACGCAGCCCCAGCATTTT
size: many; V: TRBV7-9; J: TRBJ1-6; D: NA; CDR3: CASRDGNNSPLHF; DNA: TGTGCCAGTAGGGACGGTAATAATTCACCCCTCCACTTT
size: many; V: TRBV16; J: TRBJ1-4; D: NA; CDR3: CASSQSYGEKLFF; DNA: TGTGCCAGCAGCCAATCGTATGGGGAAAAACTGTTTTTT
size: many; V: TRBV12-3/TRBV12-4; J: TRBJ2-6; D: TRBD1; CDR3: CASRDGQAVPGANVLTF; DNA: TGTGCCAGCAGGGACGGACAGGCGGTTCCTGGGGCCAACGTCCTGACTTTC
size: NA; V: TRBV15; J: TRBJ1-4; D: NA; CDR3: CATSRDRWGTTDEKLFF; DNA: TGTGCCACCAGCAGAGACCGGTGGGGGACAACGGATGAAAAACTGTTTTTT
size: NA; V: TRBV5-1; J: TRBJ1-1; D: NA; CDR3: CASSLFPLRAGAGSTEAFF; DNA: TGCGCCAGCAGCTTATTCCCTCTCCGGGCAGGGGCCGGTAGCACTGAAGCTTTCTTT
size: many; V: TRBV7-2; J: TRBJ1-1; D: NA; CDR3: CASSLEGDPNTEAFF; DNA: TGTGCCAGCAGCTTAGAAGGGGACCCGAACACTGAAGCTTTCTTT
size: many; V: TRBV14; J: TRBJ1-6; D: TRBD1; CDR3: CASSQVAQGLSPLHF; DNA: TGTGCCAGCAGCCAAGTGGCACAGGGGTTGTCACCCCTCCACTTT
size: NA; V: TRBV3-1; J: TRBJ1-2; D: TRBD1; CDR3: CASQGAQGANYGYTF; DNA: TGTGCCAGCCAAGGTGCACAGGGGGCTAACTATGGCTACACCTTC
size: few; V: TRBV4-3; J: TRBJ1-2; D: NA; CDR3: CASSQDQGLGYGYTF; DNA: TGCGCCAGCAGCCAAGATCAGGGTTTAGGGTATGGCTACACCTTC
size: many; V: TRBV10-3; J: TRBJ1-1; D: TRBD1; CDR3: CAISELSQGRNTEAFF; DNA: TGTGCCATCAGCGAACTTTCACAGGGGAGGAACACTGAAGCTTTCTTT
size: many; V: TRBV7-9; J: TRBJ1-1; D: NA; CDR3: CASSLRSGTEAFF; DNA: TGTGCCAGCAGCTTACGATCAGGGACTGAAGCTTTCTTT
size: many; V: TRBV7-9; J: TRBJ2-5; D: NA; CDR3: CASSRREETQYF; DNA: TGTGCCAGCAGCCGGCGAGAGGAGACCCAGTACTTC
size: few; V: TRBV7-2; J: TRBJ2-3; D: NA; CDR3: CASKVKGGDTQYF; DNA: TGTGCCAGCAAGGTCAAGGGGGGAGATACGCAGTATTTT
size: many; V: TRBV5-6; J: TRBJ2-7; D: TRBD1; CDR3: CASSSGQGAEQYF; DNA: TGTGCCAGCAGCTCAGGACAGGGGGCCGAGCAGTACTTC
size: once; V: TRBV5-1; J: TRBJ2-5; D: TRBD1; CDR3: CASKDRGRGETQYF; DNA: TGCGCCAGCAAGGACAGGGGGCGCGGGGAGACCCAGTACTTC
size: many; V: TRBV20-1; J: TRBJ1-5; D: NA; CDR3: CSAPRQVYNQPQHF; DNA: TGCAGTGCCCCGAGACAGGTCTACAATCAGCCCCAGCATTTT
size: many; V: TRBV5-8; J: TRBJ2-5; D: NA; CDR3: CANSQGGRETQYF; DNA: TGTGCCAACAGCCAGGGGGGCCGAGAGACCCAGTACTTC
size: many; V: TRBV29-1; J: TRBJ1-1; D: TRBD1; CDR3: CSVTDRVNTEAFF; DNA: TGCAGCGTTACGGACAGGGTGAACACTGAAGCTTTCTTT
size: NA; V: TRBV20-1; J: TRBJ2-5; D: NA; CDR3: CSAREIGGKETQYF; DNA: TGCAGTGCTAGGGAGATAGGGGGGAAAGAGACCCAGTACTTC
size: many; V: TRBV20-1; J: TRBJ2-7; D: TRBD2; CDR3: CSARALAGSYEQYF; DNA: TGCAGTGCTAGGGCGCTAGCGGGGTCCTACGAGCAGTACTTC
size: many; V: TRBV10-3; J: TRBJ2-7; D: NA; CDR3: CAISEEGRGLEQYF; DNA: TGTGCCATCAGTGAGGAAGGACGGGGCCTCGAGCAGTACTTC
size: few; V: TRBV6-5; J: TRBJ2-7; D: TRBD2; CDR3: CASGEVRGGTYEQYF; DNA: TGTGCCAGCGGAGAGGTACGCGGGGGAACTTACGAGCAGTACTTC
size: NA; V: TRBV19; J: TRBJ2-2; D: NA; CDR3: CASRTRAGELFF; DNA: TGTGCCAGTAGGACTAGGGCCGGGGAGCTGTTTTTT
size: many; V: TRBV9; J: TRBJ1-1; D: NA; CDR3: CASSVDPDTEAFF; DNA: TGTGCCAGCAGCGTAGACCCCGACACTGAAGCTTTCTTT
size: NA; V: TRBV28; J: TRBJ1-2; D: NA; CDR3: CASRIPGAAYGYTF; DNA: TGTGCCAGCAGGATCCCAGGGGCGGCCTATGGCTACACCTTC
size: NA; V: TRBV19; J: TRBJ1-5; D: NA; CDR3: CASPPLQGGNQPQHF; DNA: TGTGCCAGTCCCCCCCTTCAGGGAGGGAATCAGCCCCAGCATTTT
size: many; V: TRBV5-6; J: TRBJ1-2; D: NA; CDR3: CASSPPELYGYTF; DNA: TGTGCCAGCAGCCCCCCCGAATTGTATGGCTACACCTTC
size: NA; V: TRBV7-2; J: TRBJ2-7; D: NA; CDR3: CASSLADGGPSYEQYF; DNA: TGTGCCAGCAGCTTAGCCGACGGCGGGCCATCCTACGAGCAGTACTTC
size: NA; V: TRBV10-3; J: TRBJ2-3; D: TRBD2; CDR3: CAISRTSGGHSTDTQYF; DNA: TGTGCCATCAGCCGGACTAGCGGGGGGCACAGCACAGATACGCAGTATTTT
size: NA; V: TRBV4-2; J: TRBJ2-5; D: NA; CDR3: CASSQDSLETQYF; DNA: TGTGCCAGCAGCCAAGATTCTTTGGAGACCCAGTACTTC
size: few; V: TRBV5-1; J: TRBJ2-7; D: NA; CDR3: CASSFRINYEQYF; DNA: TGCGCCAGCAGCTTCAGGATAAACTACGAGCAGTACTTC
size: NA; V: TRBV9; J: TRBJ1-1; D: NA; CDR3: CASSAQVGATEAFF; DNA: TGTGCCAGCAGCGCCCAGGTGGGAGCCACTGAAGCTTTCTTT
size: NA; V: TRBV10-2; J: TRBJ2-2; D: NA; CDR3: CASMNTGELFF; DNA: TGCGCCAGCATGAACACCGGGGAGCTGTTTTTT
size: many; V: TRBV29-1; J: TRBJ1-2; D: TRBD1; CDR3: CSAGGQPYGYTF; DNA: TGCAGCGCTGGGGGACAGCCATATGGCTACACCTTC
size: NA; V: TRBV10-3; J: TRBJ1-5; D: NA; CDR3: CAIGELFQGQPQHF; DNA: TGTGCCATCGGTGAGTTATTCCAGGGTCAGCCCCAGCATTTT
size: NA; V: TRBV5-8; J: TRBJ2-7; D: NA; CDR3: CASSGFDSITYEQYF; DNA: TGTGCCAGCAGCGGCTTCGACAGTATCACCTACGAGCAGTACTTC
size: NA; V: TRBV2; J: TRBJ2-3; D: NA; CDR3: CASSGSADTQYF; DNA: TGTGCCAGCAGTGGTTCGGCAGATACGCAGTATTTT
size: many; V: TRBV20-1; J: TRBJ1-5; D: NA; CDR3: CSARDAVASNQPQHF; DNA: TGCAGTGCTAGAGACGCAGTGGCTAGCAATCAGCCCCAGCATTTT
size: many; V: TRBV7-8; J: TRBJ1-3; D: TRBD1; CDR3: CASSPRQGVIGNTIYF; DNA: TGTGCCAGCAGCCCGAGACAGGGAGTAATTGGAAACACCATATATTTT
size: many; V: TRBV7-9; J: TRBJ2-6; D: NA; CDR3: CASSSGQGSEANVLTF; DNA: TGTGCCAGCAGCTCCGGGCAGGGCTCTGAGGCCAACGTCCTGACTTTC